This TCR beta chain was retrieved from a study of T-cell reconstitution after alpha-beta-depleted transplantation in children. Construction of the TCRbeta library involved unique molecular identifiers. A single record per CDR3 protein comes from TCRdb applying MiXCR to the PCR reads. The sample has approximately 400,000 distinct CDR3 sequences; roughly a tenth are singletons. The TCR was taken from a human donor who donated a stem cell graft to a child with acute myeloid leukemia. The sample consisted of PBMCs from the stem cell graft donor, taken from the stem cell graft.

CDR3 nucleotides: TGCGCCAGCAGCCAAGAACAGGGCACTGGGGCCAACGTCCTGACTTTC. This sequence encodes CASSQEQGTGANVLTF. The chain joins TRBV4-1 to TRBJ2-6, with a tentative D call TRBD1 (6 bases). This CDR3 has 16 residues. V lost 0 bases to trimming and J lost 2 bases, with 8 bases between them. Germline assignment: CDR1 MGHRA and CDR2 YSYEKL.